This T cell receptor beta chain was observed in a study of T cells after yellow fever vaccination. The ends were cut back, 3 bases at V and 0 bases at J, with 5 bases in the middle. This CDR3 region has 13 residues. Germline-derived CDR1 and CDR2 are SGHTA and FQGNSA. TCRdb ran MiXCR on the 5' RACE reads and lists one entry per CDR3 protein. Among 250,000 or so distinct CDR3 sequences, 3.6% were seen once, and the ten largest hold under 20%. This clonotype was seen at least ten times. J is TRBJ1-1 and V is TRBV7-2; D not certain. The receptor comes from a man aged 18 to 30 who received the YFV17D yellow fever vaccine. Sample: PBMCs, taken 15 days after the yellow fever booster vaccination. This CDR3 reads CASSFSMNTEAFF. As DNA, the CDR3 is TGTGCCAGCAGCTTTAGTATGAACACTGAAGCTTTCTTT.